These 12 T cell receptor beta chains were all obtained from the same sample, sequenced in a study of immune evolution from preneoplasia to lung adenocarcinoma. Sequencing was performed with immunoSEQ multiplex PCR; in TCRdb, only in-frame clones are kept and a portion is missing. The repertoire has approximately 15,000 clones, 85% of them found once; the top ten carry approximately 2.9%. Sequencing was performed on FFPE lung adenocarcinoma in situ tissue. Every receptor here comes from a donor at least 70 years old with lung adenocarcinoma.

The chain uses TRBV19 and TRBJ2-5; D gene unclear. The germline V gene encodes CDR1 LNHDA and CDR2 SQIVND (reference sequence). The CDR3 extends over 14 amino acids. Trimming removed 3 bases at V and 2 bases at J, with 10 bases between. CDR3 loop: CASSILLQQETQYF. The DNA of the CDR3 is TGTGCCAGTAGTATCCTACTGCAACAAGAGACCCAGTACTTC.

The CDR3 DNA is TGCGCCAGCAGCCATTCCGTCGGACAAGAGACCCAGTACTTC. This translates into CASSHSVGQETQYF. V is TRBV4-1 and J is TRBJ2-5, with D unresolved. There are 14 residues in the CDR3. V was clipped by 3 bases and J by 2 bases, with 10 bases between them. Germline V lookup: CDR1 MGHRA, CDR2 YSYEKL.

The chain uses TRBV5-1 and TRBJ1-2; D is ambiguous. V was trimmed by 0 bases and J by 4 bases, leaving 7 bases between them. Germline lookup yields CDR1 SGHRS and CDR2 YFSETQ. This CDR3 contains 13 residues. The CDR3 sequence: CASSLEGFYGYTF. In DNA form, the CDR3 reads TGCGCCAGCAGCTTGGAGGGTTTCTATGGCTACACCTTC.

The V gene is TRBV11-2, the J gene TRBJ1-3; TRBD1 might be the D (5 bases). V lost 2 bases and J lost 6, with 11 bases in between. Germline values: CDR1 SGHAT, CDR2 FQNNGV. The CDR3 loop spans 14 amino acids. In DNA form, the CDR3 reads TGTGCCAGCAGCTTATCGGGGCGTGAAAACACCATATATTTT. It specifies CASSLSGRENTIYF.

The CDR3 is CATSRYGHRYGYTF. The DNA for the CDR3 is TGTGCCACCAGCAGGTACGGACACCGCTATGGCTACACCTTC. The chain carries TRBV15 and TRBJ1-2; perhaps TRBD1 as D (5 bases). The germline V gene has CDR1 LNHNV and CDR2 YYDKDF (reference sequence). V was shortened by 3 bases and J by 4 bases, with 12 bases between the two germline ends. This CDR3 has 14 residues.

The chain employs TRBV6-1 and TRBJ1-3; no firm D call. The CDR3 has 18 residues. Germline V CDR1 and CDR2: MNHNS, SASEGT. The germline V and J ends were trimmed by 1 base and 0 bases, with 16 bases remaining between them. CDR3 residues: CASSEVSVGTLSGNTIYF. CDR3 DNA sequence: TGTGCCAGCAGTGAAGTGTCAGTGGGAACCCTCTCTGGAAACACCATATATTTT.

This sequence joins TRBV29-1 and TRBJ2-1, with 9 bases lining up with TRBD1. Germline assignment: CDR1 SQVTM and CDR2 ANQGSEA. V dropped 1 base and J dropped 5; count of bases not matched to a gene: 9. The CDR3 runs 16 residues. DNA of the CDR3: TGCAGCGTTGAAGGACTACCGGACAGGGGAAACAATGAGCAGTTCTTC. This translates into CSVEGLPDRGNNEQFF.

The chain joins TRBV27 to TRBJ2-7; 7 bases align to TRBD1. J gave up 2 bases and V 4 bases, and 11 bases lay outside the gene matches. This CDR3 is 16 amino acids long. CDR1 and CDR2 (germline): MNHEY, SMNVEV (reference sequence). For the CDR3, the DNA is TGTGCCAGCAGTTGGAAAGGGGGCCAGTTAACCTACGAGCAGTACTTC. It codes for CASSWKGGQLTYEQYF.

The chain links TRBV28 to TRBJ2-3, with a weak D call TRBD2 (5 bases). V was trimmed by 3 bases and J by 4 bases, leaving 14 bases between them. The germline V gene has CDR1 MDHEN and CDR2 SYDVKM. The CDR3 runs 15 residues. The CDR3 loop is CASSFSWGEADTQYF. The CDR3 nucleotides read TGTGCCAGCAGTTTCTCCTGGGGAGAAGCAGATACGCAGTATTTT.

V usage is TRBV29-1 and J usage is TRBJ2-5; a possible D gene is TRBD2 (6 bases). This CDR3 is 13 amino acids long. Trimming stripped 7 bases from V and 2 bases from J, with 14 bases between. Germline V gives CDR1 SQVTM, CDR2 ANQGSEA. DNA of the CDR3: TGCAGCGCCCCAGCGGGCAGTCAAGAGACCCAGTACTTC. Translated: CSAPAGSQETQYF.

The V gene is TRBV19, the J gene TRBJ2-1, with D tentatively TRBD1 or TRBD2 (6 bases each). Germline assignment: CDR1 LNHDA and CDR2 SQIVND (reference sequence). Trimming stripped 8 bases from V and 8 bases from J, with 25 bases between. The CDR3 has 16 amino acids. CDR3 coding DNA: TGTGCCAGTGCTTGGGCCCGGGACTCAAAGGGGGATGAGCAGTTCTTC. Translation: CASAWARDSKGDEQFF.

The V gene is TRBV5-5, the J gene TRBJ2-5; tentatively, D is TRBD1 (6 bases). Trimming pared 6 bases from V and 2 bases from J, leaving 14 bases between. The CDR3 sequence is 14 residues long. Looked up from germline, CDR1 is SGHKS and CDR2 is YYEKEE (reference sequence). DNA for the CDR3: TGTGCCAGCACCCACCGGCAGGGGCAAGAGACCCAGTACTTC. This gives the protein CASTHRQGQETQYF.